The 14 T cell receptor beta chains below were found in one sample sequenced in a study of T cells in Graves' hyperthyroidism and ophthalmopathy. The CDR3 regions of TCR beta were amplified from RNA transcripts. The TCR CDR3 first-round RT-PCR relied on the HTBI primer set. TCRdb re-derived calls from the multiplex PCR reads in MiXCR, one entry per CDR3 protein. The sample lists approximately 370,000 distinct CDR3 sequences; about 18% were seen once. The source material was blood. These receptors were collected from a woman aged 25-40 years with Graves' hyperthyroidism that later progressed to Graves' ophthalmopathy.

This clonotype came up many times. The CDR3 loop is CSARDGRGFYEQYF. CDR3 DNA: TGCAGTGCTAGAGACGGCAGGGGCTTCTACGAGCAGTACTTC. The chain recombines TRBV20-1 with TRBJ2-7; possibly TRBD1 for D (6 bases). Germline loops: CDR1 DFQATT, CDR2 SNEGSKA (reference sequence). The CDR3 consists of 14 residues. V dropped 0 bases and J dropped 3 bases, with 12 bases sitting between them.

V usage is TRBV29-1 and J usage is TRBJ2-7, with a weak D call TRBD1 (6 bases). This CDR3 comprises 14 residues. Trimming shortened V by 4 bases and J by 0 bases, and 13 bases separated the two germline ends. Per the germline V gene, CDR1 is SQVTM and CDR2 is ANQGSEA. This chain's CDR3 is CSVAGTPSSYEQYF. The CDR3 DNA reads TGCAGCGTTGCAGGGACACCTAGCTCCTACGAGCAGTACTTC.

This clonotype came up many times. This chain connects TRBV5-4 to TRBJ2-3; no definite D call. This CDR3 is built from 17 residues. V was pared by 3 bases and J by 1 base, with 18 bases between. The germline CDR1 and CDR2 sequences are SGHNT and YYREEE (reference sequence). The CDR3 coding sequence is TGTGCCAGCAGCTCAGGAACCGAACGGGCAGGCACAGATACGCAGTATTTT. As protein: CASSSGTERAGTDTQYF.

This clonotype appeared many times. The rearrangement links TRBV2 to TRBJ2-1, with D maybe TRBD2 (5 bases). V was cut by 0 bases and J by 5 bases, with 11 bases left in between. This CDR3 has 15 amino acids. Germline CDR1 SNHLY, CDR2 FYNNEI. CDR3 bases: TGTGCCAGCAGTGAAGCGTACAGCGGCCACAATGAGCAGTTCTTC. This codes for CASSEAYSGHNEQFF.

The V gene is TRBV7-9, the J gene TRBJ1-3, with D possibly matching TRBD1 (5 bases). Germline V CDR1 and CDR2: SEHNR, FQNEAQ (reference sequence). V was clipped by 1 base and J by 0 bases, with 19 bases between them. The CDR3 totals 19 residues. In nucleotides, the CDR3 is TGTGCCAGCAGCTTAGACCTCTGGGGCAGGCTTAGCTCTGGAAACACCATATATTTT. Amino acid sequence: CASSLDLWGRLSSGNTIYF.

This clonotype came up many times. J is TRBJ2-5 and V is TRBV12-3 or TRBV12-4; D is perhaps TRBD1 (6 bases). This CDR3 has 14 amino acids. Trimming stripped 5 bases from V and 2 bases from J, with 12 bases between. CDR3 nucleotides: TGTGCCAGCAGTCCTTCAGGACAGCAAGAGACCCAGTACTTC. This translates into CASSPSGQQETQYF.

The rearrangement joins TRBV11-2 to TRBJ2-7; a possible D gene is TRBD1 (5 bases). Germline V gene data show CDR1 as SGHAT and CDR2 as FQNNGV. CDR3 length equals 13 residues. V was shortened by 4 bases and J by 3 bases, with 10 bases between the two germline ends. The CDR3 DNA is TGTGCCAGCAGCTCTTGGACAAGCTACGAGCAGTACTTC. Translated: CASSSWTSYEQYF.

Many counts were recorded for this clonotype. The rearrangement joins TRBV20-1 to TRBJ2-7; 12 bases line up with TRBD2. The germline V gene encodes CDR1 DFQATT and CDR2 SNEGSKA (reference sequence). Losses at the gene ends were 7 bases for V and 4 bases for J; bases not matched to a gene: 14. The CDR3 length is 16 residues. The CDR3 spells CSEGLAGSSSTYEQYF. CDR3 nucleotides: TGCAGTGAAGGACTAGCGGGATCTAGCTCTACGTACGAGCAGTACTTC.

This clonotype came up many times. For the CDR3, the DNA is TGTGCCAGCAGCTTGCGGCTGGCGGGAGGCCCCTACGAGCAGTACTTC. Protein product: CASSLRLAGGPYEQYF. V usage is TRBV5-6 and J usage is TRBJ2-7, with 8 bases matching TRBD2. CDR3 length: 16 amino acids. The V segment lost 1 base and the J segment 2 bases; nucleotides outside the gene matches: 8. CDR1 is SGHDT, CDR2 YYEEEE, per germline.

This clonotype was seen ten or more times. The chain combines TRBV6-2 or TRBV6-3 with TRBJ2-7, with D uncertain. The CDR3 covers 14 residues. Trimming stripped 5 bases from V and 0 bases from J, with 11 bases between. CDR1 and CDR2 (germline): MNHEY, SVGEGT. The CDR3 DNA follows: TGTGCCAGCAGTGACGTCCAGAGCTCCTACGAGCAGTACTTC. This gives the protein CASSDVQSSYEQYF.

This clonotype was counted at least ten times. This chain links TRBV12-3 or TRBV12-4 with TRBJ1-4; D may be TRBD1 (6 bases). V was clipped by 5 bases and J by 8 bases, with 12 bases between them. The CDR3 covers 13 residues. The CDR3 protein is CASSKAGEEKLFF. Here the CDR3 DNA reads TGTGCCAGCAGTAAGGCAGGGGAGGAAAAACTGTTTTTT.

The rearrangement joins TRBV2 to TRBJ2-1, with 8 bases aligning to TRBD2. Germline lookup yields CDR1 SNHLY and CDR2 FYNNEI. V lost 1 base, J lost 4 bases, and 9 bases stayed unmatched. The CDR3 totals 17 residues. CDR3 coding DNA: TGTGCCAGCAGTGAAGATCGGGCTAGCGGGCCATACAATGAGCAGTTCTTC. Amino acid sequence: CASSEDRASGPYNEQFF.

This clonotype was observed a handful of times. The CDR3 bases are TGTGCCAGCAGCTCTCGGCAGGGGCAGACCCAGTACTTC. It yields the protein CASSSRQGQTQYF. The chain combines TRBV3-1 with TRBJ2-5; perhaps TRBD1 as D (6 bases). Deletions cut 5 bases from V and 6 bases from J, with 13 bases between. CDR3 length equals 13 residues. Germline V gene sequence: CDR1 LGHDT, CDR2 YNNKEL (reference sequence).

The chain links TRBV30 to TRBJ1-4; 8 positions match TRBD1. CDR1 is GTSNPN and CDR2 is SVGIG in the germline V gene (reference sequence). This CDR3 is 13 amino acids long. V gave up 7 bases and J gave up 3 bases; unmatched junction bases: 4. CDR3 coding DNA: TGTGCCTACGTGACAGGGGCTAATGAAAAACTGTTTTTT. Amino acid sequence: CAYVTGANEKLFF. The whole variable domain, filled in from reference TRBV30 and TRBJ1-4, reads SQTIHQWPATLVQPVGSPLSLECTVEGTSNPNLYWYRQAAGRGLQLLFYSVGIGQISSEVPQNLSASRPQDRQFILSSKKLLLSDSGFYLCAYVTGANEKLFFGSGTQLSVL.